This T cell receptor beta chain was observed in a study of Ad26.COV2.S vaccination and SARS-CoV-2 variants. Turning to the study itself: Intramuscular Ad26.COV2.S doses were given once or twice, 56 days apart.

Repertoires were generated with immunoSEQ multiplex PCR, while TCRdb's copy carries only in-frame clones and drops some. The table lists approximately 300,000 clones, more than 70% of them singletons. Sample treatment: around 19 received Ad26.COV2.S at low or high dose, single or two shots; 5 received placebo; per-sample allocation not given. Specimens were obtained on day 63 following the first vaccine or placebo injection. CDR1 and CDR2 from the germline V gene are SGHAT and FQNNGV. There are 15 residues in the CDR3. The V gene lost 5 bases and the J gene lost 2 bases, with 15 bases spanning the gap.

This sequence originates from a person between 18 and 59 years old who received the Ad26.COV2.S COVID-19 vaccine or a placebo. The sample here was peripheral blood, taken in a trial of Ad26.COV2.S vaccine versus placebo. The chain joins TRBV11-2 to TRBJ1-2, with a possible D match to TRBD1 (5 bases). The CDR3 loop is CASSPLYTGNYGYTF. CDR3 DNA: TGTGCCAGCAGCCCCCTCTATACAGGAAACTATGGCTACACCTTC.